The present entry profiles one TCR beta chain with its context. This entry comes from a study of blood T cell repertoires in COVID-19. Profiled with immunoSEQ multiplex PCR; TCRdb holds only in-frame clones, not every one. The sample has around 230,000 clones, about 91% seen once. This CDR3 has 15 residues. From germline, CDR1 is SGHRS and CDR2 YFSETQ. The V and J ends lost 4 bases and 6 bases, in that order; junction bases with no gene match: 5. This clonotype was obtained from a man younger than 35 with acute COVID-19. The chain joins TRBV5-1 to TRBJ1-4; TRBD1 aligns across 11 bases. The specimen was PBMCs or T cells enriched from blood (not recorded which). CDR3 nucleotide sequence: TGCGCCAGCAGCACCGGACAGGGGGCTCATGAAAAACTGTTTTTT. Translating gives CASSTGQGAHEKLFF.